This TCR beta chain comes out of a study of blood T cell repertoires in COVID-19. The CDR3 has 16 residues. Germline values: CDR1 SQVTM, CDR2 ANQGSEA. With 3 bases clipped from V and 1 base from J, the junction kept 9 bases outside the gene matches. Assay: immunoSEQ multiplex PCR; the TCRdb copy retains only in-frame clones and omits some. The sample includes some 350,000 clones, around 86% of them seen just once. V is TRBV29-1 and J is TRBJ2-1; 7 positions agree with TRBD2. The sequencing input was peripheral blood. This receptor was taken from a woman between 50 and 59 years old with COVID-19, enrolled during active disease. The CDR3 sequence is CSVEGWRELSYNEQFF. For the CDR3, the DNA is TGCAGCGTTGAGGGGTGGCGGGAGCTGTCCTACAATGAGCAGTTCTTC.